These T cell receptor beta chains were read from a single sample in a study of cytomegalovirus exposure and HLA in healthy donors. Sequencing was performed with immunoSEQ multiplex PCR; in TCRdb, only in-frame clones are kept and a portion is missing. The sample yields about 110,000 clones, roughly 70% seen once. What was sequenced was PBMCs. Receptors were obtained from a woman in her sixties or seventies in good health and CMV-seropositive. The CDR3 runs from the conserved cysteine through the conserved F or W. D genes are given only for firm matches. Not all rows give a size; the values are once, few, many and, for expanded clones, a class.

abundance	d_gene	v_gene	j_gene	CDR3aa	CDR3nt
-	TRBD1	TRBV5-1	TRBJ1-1	CASSFGQGTEAFF	TGCGCCAGCAGCTTTGGACAGGGCACTGAAGCTTTCTTT
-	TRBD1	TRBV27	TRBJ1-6	CASSLSVAGTVNSPLHF	TGTGCCAGCAGTTTATCGGTGGCAGGGACAGTTAATTCACCCCTCCACTTT
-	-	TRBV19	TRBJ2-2	CASSIPGPGGELFF	TGTGCCAGTAGTATACCTGGTCCGGGCGGGGAGCTGTTTTTT
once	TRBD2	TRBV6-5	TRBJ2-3	CASSLLAGPGNTQYF	TGTGCCAGCAGTCTCCTAGCGGGCCCAGGGAATACGCAGTATTTT
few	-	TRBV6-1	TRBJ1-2	CASSESLWTPYGYTF	TGTGCCAGCAGCGAAAGTCTTTGGACACCGTATGGCTACACCTTC
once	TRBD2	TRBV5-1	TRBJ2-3	CASSLSGNTDTQYF	TGCGCCAGCAGCTTAAGCGGGAACACAGATACGCAGTATTTT
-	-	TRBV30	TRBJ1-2	CAWSDGTTGYTF	TGTGCCTGGAGTGACGGGACAACCGGCTACACCTTC
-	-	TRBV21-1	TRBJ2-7	CASSKEGGLQGPQYF	TGTGCCAGCAGCAAAGAGGGGGGGCTCCAAGGGCCTCAGTACTTC
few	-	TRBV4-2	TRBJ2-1	CASSQGTAGDEQFF	TGTGCCAGCAGCCAGGGGACAGCGGGGGATGAGCAGTTCTTC
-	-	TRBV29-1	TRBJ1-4	CSAHLGTTNEKLFF	TGCAGCGCCCATCTCGGGACAACTAATGAAAAACTGTTTTTT
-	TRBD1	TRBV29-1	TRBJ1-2	CSATGGEGAGYTF	TGCAGCGCGACAGGGGGCGAGGGGGCTGGCTACACCTTC
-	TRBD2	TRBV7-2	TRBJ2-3	CASSQTSGGGTDTQYF	TGTGCCAGCAGCCAAACTAGCGGGGGGGGCACAGATACGCAGTATTTT
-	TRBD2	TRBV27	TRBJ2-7	CASRLLAGGLQSLTYF	TGTGCCAGCAGACTACTAGCGGGGGGCCTTCAGTCCTTGACGTACTTC
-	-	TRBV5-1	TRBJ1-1	CASSSAEKTGMNTEAFF	TGCGCCAGCAGCTCAGCCGAAAAGACAGGTATGAACACTGAAGCTTTCTTT
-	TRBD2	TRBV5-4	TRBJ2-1	CASSLAYSGSNEQFF	TGTGCCAGCAGCTTGGCTTATAGCGGGAGCAATGAGCAGTTCTTC
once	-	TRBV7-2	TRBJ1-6	CASSLIEGSPLHF	TGTGCCAGCAGCTTAATTGAGGGTTCACCCCTCCACTTT
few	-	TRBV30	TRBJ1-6	CAWSPDSLSSYNSPLHF	TGTGCCTGGAGTCCGGACAGCCTGAGCTCCTATAATTCACCCCTCCACTTT
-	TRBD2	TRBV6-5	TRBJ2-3	CASSSLTSGGWDTQYF	TGTGCCAGCAGTTCCCTGACTAGCGGGGGGTGGGATACGCAGTATTTT
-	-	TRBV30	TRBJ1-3	CAWRLGVYAGQSGNTIYF	TGTGCCTGGAGACTAGGAGTGTACGCTGGGCAGTCTGGAAACACCATATATTTT
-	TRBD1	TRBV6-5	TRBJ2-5	CASSYSGQIGRETQYF	TGTGCCAGCAGTTACTCGGGACAGATCGGGCGAGAGACCCAGTACTTC
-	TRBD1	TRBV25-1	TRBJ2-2	CASTKGQGLTGELFF	TGTGCCAGCACCAAGGGACAGGGGCTCACCGGGGAGCTGTTTTTT
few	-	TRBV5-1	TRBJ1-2	CASSFGGGVNGYTF	TGCGCCAGCAGCTTCGGGGGGGGCGTGAATGGCTACACCTTC
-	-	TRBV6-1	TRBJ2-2	CASSEARTGELFF	TGTGCCAGCAGTGAAGCGAGGACCGGGGAGCTGTTTTTT
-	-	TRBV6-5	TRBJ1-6	CASSAQTFYGSPLHF	TGTGCCAGCAGCGCGCAGACTTTCTACGGTTCACCCCTCCACTTT
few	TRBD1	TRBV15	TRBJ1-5	CATSRVGQGGNQPQHF	TGTGCCACCAGCAGAGTTGGACAGGGAGGCAATCAGCCCCAGCATTTT
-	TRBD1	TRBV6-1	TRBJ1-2	CAKKMGGQGNGYTF	TGTGCCAAAAAAATGGGGGGACAGGGGAATGGCTACACCTTC
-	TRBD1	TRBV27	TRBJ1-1	CASRPYTPGQGKPNTEAFF	TGTGCCAGCAGGCCCTATACCCCGGGACAGGGCAAGCCGAACACTGAAGCTTTCTTT
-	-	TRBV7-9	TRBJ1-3	CASSARIQEMSGNTIYF	TGTGCCAGCAGCGCCAGAATACAGGAAATGTCTGGAAACACCATATATTTT
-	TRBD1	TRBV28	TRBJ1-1	CASSRQGYVGTEAFF	TGTGCCAGCAGTCGACAGGGATACGTAGGTACTGAAGCTTTCTTT
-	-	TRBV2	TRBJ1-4	CASSVESTATNEKLFF	TGTGCCAGCAGTGTGGAGAGCACCGCAACTAATGAAAAACTGTTTTTT
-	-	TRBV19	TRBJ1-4	CASSIDHGQPREKLFF	TGTGCCAGTAGTATAGATCACGGACAGCCGAGGGAAAAACTGTTTTTT
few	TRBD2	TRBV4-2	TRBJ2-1	CASSQESGLAGGNEQFF	TGTGCCAGCAGCCAAGAATCCGGACTAGCGGGGGGAAATGAGCAGTTCTTC
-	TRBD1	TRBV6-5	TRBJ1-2	CASSYPGQSVYGYTF	TGTGCCAGCAGTTATCCGGGACAGAGCGTCTATGGCTACACCTTC
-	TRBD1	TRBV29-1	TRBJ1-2	CSVEDGGTGGGFYGYTF	TGCAGCGTTGAAGATGGCGGGACAGGAGGGGGATTCTATGGCTACACCTTC
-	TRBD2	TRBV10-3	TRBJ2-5	CASSGGEETQYF	TGTGCCAGCAGCGGGGGTGAAGAGACCCAGTACTTC
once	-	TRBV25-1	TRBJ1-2	CASGLGYGYTF	TGTGCCAGCGGACTCGGCTATGGCTACACCTTC